These T cell receptor beta chains were read from a single sample in a study of technical replicates of blood from a handful of donors. Method: immunoSEQ multiplex PCR; TCRdb's copy keeps in-frame clones and lacks some. The sample lists some 100,000 clones, 96% occurring once. The source material was T cells isolated from PBMCs. The source is a human donor in good health. Both conserved end residues are part of each CDR3. Each record gives: J gene, D gene, clone size, V gene, CDR3 protein, CDR3 DNA. D genes are given only for firm matches. The size field is filled for only some rows; it gives once, few, many or a size class.

J: TRBJ2-3
D: .
size: .
V: TRBV4-1
CDR3: CASAMRTVRQGGTDTQYF
DNA: TGCGCCAGCGCTATGCGAACCGTCAGGCAGGGTGGGACAGATACGCAGTATTTT

J: TRBJ2-7
D: .
size: .
V: TRBV6-5
CDR3: CASSYGAEQYF
DNA: TGTGCCAGCAGTTACGGGGCCGAGCAGTACTTC

J: TRBJ2-5
D: TRBD2
size: .
V: TRBV4-1
CDR3: CASSQESGGRGEKETQYF
DNA: TGCGCCAGCAGCCAAGAAAGTGGAGGGCGGGGGGAAAAAGAGACCCAGTACTTC

J: TRBJ1-2
D: .
size: .
V: TRBV6-1
CDR3: CASSIVGALYGYTF
DNA: TGTGCCAGCAGCATCGTTGGAGCCTTATATGGCTACACCTTC

J: TRBJ1-3
D: .
size: .
V: TRBV9
CDR3: CASSYGSHGNTIYF
DNA: TGTGCCAGCAGCTACGGGAGTCATGGAAACACCATATATTTT

J: TRBJ1-2
D: TRBD1
size: .
V: TRBV2
CDR3: CASLEGQNYGYTF
DNA: TGTGCCAGCCTGGAGGGACAGAACTATGGCTACACCTTC

J: TRBJ2-1
D: TRBD2
size: .
V: TRBV4-2
CDR3: CASKSGTSSSAPEFF
DNA: TGTGCCAGCAAGTCCGGGACTAGCAGTTCAGCGCCGGAGTTCTTC

J: TRBJ1-3
D: TRBD1
size: once
V: TRBV5-1
CDR3: CASSLQGTGISDTIYF
DNA: TGCGCCAGCAGCTTACAGGGGACAGGGATTTCTGACACCATATATTTT

J: TRBJ2-1
D: TRBD2
size: .
V: TRBV11-2
CDR3: CASSLGQRDYNEQFF
DNA: TGTGCCAGCAGCTTAGGTCAGCGGGACTACAATGAGCAGTTCTTC

J: TRBJ1-1
D: TRBD1
size: .
V: TRBV13
CDR3: CASSSPLPGQGENTEAFF
DNA: TGTGCCAGCAGCTCCCCTTTACCGGGACAGGGAGAGAATACTGAAGCTTTCTTT

J: TRBJ1-4
D: .
size: .
V: TRBV6-1
CDR3: CASSELSGLPTNEKLFF
DNA: TGTGCCAGCAGTGAATTAAGCGGTCTTCCAACTAATGAAAAACTGTTTTTT

J: TRBJ2-2
D: TRBD2
size: .
V: TRBV9
CDR3: CASSVSQREYAGELFF
DNA: TGTGCCAGCAGCGTAAGTCAGCGGGAGTATGCCGGGGAGCTGTTTTTT

J: TRBJ1-2
D: .
size: .
V: TRBV5-1
CDR3: CASSQDRGYGYTF
DNA: TGCGCCAGCAGTCAGGACAGAGGCTATGGCTACACCTTC

J: TRBJ2-7
D: TRBD1
size: .
V: TRBV6-1
CDR3: CASSGTGPYEQYF
DNA: TGTGCCAGCAGTGGGACAGGGCCCTACGAGCAGTACTTC

J: TRBJ2-7
D: TRBD2
size: .
V: TRBV2
CDR3: CASNGREQHF
DNA: TGTGCCAGCAACGGGCGGGAGCAGCACTTC

J: TRBJ2-2
D: TRBD1
size: .
V: TRBV11-2
CDR3: CASRVGRGQGAGELFF
DNA: TGTGCCAGCAGAGTCGGAAGGGGGCAAGGGGCCGGGGAGCTGTTTTTT